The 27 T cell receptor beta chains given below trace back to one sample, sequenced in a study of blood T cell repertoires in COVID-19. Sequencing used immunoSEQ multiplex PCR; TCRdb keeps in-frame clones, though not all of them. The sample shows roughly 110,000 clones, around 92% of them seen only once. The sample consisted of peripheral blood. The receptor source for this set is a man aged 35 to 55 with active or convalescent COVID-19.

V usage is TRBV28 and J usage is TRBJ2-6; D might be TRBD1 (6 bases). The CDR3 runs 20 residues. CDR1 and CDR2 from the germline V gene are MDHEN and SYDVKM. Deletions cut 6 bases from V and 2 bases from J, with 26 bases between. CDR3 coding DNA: TGTGCCAGCAGCTCTAAAATACAGACAGGACTGGGGACTGGGGCCAACGTCCTGACTTTC. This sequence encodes CASSSKIQTGLGTGANVLTF.

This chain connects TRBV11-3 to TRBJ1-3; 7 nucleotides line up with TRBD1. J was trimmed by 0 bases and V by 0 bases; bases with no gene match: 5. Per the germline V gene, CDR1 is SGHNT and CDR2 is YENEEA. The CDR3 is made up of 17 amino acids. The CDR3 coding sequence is TGTGCCAGCAGCTTAGAGGTGGGGACAGCCTCTGGAAACACCATATATTTT. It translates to CASSLEVGTASGNTIYF.

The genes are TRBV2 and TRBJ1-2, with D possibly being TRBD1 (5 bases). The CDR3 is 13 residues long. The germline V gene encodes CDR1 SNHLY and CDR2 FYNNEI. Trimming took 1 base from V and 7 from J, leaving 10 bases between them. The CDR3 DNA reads TGTGCCAGCAGTGAAGGGGGCCGGCGTGGCTACACCTTC. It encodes CASSEGGRRGYTF. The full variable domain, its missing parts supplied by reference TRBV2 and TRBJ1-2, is EPEVTQTPSHQVTQMGQEVILRCVPISNHLYFYWYRQILGQKVEFLVSFYNNEISEKSEIFDDQFSVERPDGSNFTLKIRSTKLEDSAMYFCASSEGGRRGYTFGSGTRLTVV.

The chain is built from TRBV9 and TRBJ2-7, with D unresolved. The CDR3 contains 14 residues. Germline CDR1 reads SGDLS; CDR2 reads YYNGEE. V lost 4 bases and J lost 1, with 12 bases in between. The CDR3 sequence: CASSPPEDSYEQYF. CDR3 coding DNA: TGTGCCAGCAGCCCCCCCGAGGATTCCTACGAGCAGTACTTC.

CDR3 nucleotide sequence: TGTGCCAGCAGTAGGCAGGGAAGCTCACCCCTCCACTTT. Its protein product is CASSRQGSSPLHF. The chain is built from TRBV7-8 and TRBJ1-6; tentative D call: TRBD1 (5 bases). Germline CDR1 reads SGHVS; CDR2 reads FQNEAQ. Trimming took off 6 bases at V and 10 bases at J, with 13 bases between the two ends. The CDR3 has 13 amino acids.

The CDR3 nucleotides read TGTGCCAGCAGATGGACAGGGGGCTCTGATGAGTACTTC. Translation: CASRWTGGSDEYF. J is TRBJ2-7 and V is TRBV6-5, with TRBD1 identical over 11 bases. With V trimmed by 6 bases and J by 11 bases, 9 bases remained unmatched. The CDR3 loop spans 13 amino acids. Germline V gene data show CDR1 as MNHEY and CDR2 as SVGAGI.

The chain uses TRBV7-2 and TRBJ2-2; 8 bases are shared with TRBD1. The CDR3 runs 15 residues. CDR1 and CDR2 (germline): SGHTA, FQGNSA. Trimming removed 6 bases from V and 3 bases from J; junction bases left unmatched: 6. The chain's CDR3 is CASSPRQGYTGELFF. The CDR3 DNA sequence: TGTGCCAGCAGTCCCCGACAGGGGTACACCGGGGAGCTGTTTTTT.

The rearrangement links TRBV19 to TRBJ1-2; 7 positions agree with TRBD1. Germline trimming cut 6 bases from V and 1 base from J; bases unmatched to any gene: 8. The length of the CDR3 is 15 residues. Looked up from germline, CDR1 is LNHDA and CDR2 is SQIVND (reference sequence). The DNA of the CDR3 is TGTGCCAGTAGCATGCGGTGGGACAGTAACTATGGCTACACCTTC. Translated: CASSMRWDSNYGYTF. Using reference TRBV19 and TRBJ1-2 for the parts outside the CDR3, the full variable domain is DGGITQSPKYLFRKEGQNVTLSCEQNLNHDAMYWYRQDPGQGLRLIYYSQIVNDFQKGDIAEGYSVSREKKESFPLTVTSAQKNPTAFYLCASSMRWDSNYGYTFGSGTRLTVV.

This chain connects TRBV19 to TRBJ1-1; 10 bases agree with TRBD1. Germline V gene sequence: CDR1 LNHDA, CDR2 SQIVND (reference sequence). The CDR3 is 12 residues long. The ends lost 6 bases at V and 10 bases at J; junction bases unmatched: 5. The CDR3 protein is CASRTGGEIAFF. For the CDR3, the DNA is TGTGCCAGTAGGACAGGGGGCGAAATAGCTTTCTTT.

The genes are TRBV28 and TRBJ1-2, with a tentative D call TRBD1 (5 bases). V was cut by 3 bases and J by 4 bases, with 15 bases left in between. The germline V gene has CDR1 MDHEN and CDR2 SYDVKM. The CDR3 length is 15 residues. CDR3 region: CASSLVAGTPYGYTF. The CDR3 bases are TGTGCCAGCAGTTTGGTTGCCGGGACTCCCTATGGCTACACCTTC.

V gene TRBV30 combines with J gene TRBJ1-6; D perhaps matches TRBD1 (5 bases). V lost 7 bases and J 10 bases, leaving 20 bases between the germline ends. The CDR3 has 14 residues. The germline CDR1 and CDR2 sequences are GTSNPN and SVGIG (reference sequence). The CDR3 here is CAYVKLPGYSPLHF. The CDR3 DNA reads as TGTGCCTACGTCAAGTTACCAGGGTACTCACCCCTCCACTTT. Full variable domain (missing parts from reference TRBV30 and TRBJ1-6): SQTIHQWPATLVQPVGSPLSLECTVEGTSNPNLYWYRQAAGRGLQLLFYSVGIGQISSEVPQNLSASRPQDRQFILSSKKLLLSDSGFYLCAYVKLPGYSPLHFGNGTRLTVT.

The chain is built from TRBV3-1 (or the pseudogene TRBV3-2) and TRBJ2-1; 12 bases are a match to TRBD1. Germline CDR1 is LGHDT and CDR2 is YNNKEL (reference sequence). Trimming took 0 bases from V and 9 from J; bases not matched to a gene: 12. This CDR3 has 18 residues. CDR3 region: CASSQDVGTGGRLGEQFF. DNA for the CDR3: TGTGCCAGCAGCCAAGACGTTGGGACAGGGGGCCGTCTAGGTGAGCAGTTCTTC.

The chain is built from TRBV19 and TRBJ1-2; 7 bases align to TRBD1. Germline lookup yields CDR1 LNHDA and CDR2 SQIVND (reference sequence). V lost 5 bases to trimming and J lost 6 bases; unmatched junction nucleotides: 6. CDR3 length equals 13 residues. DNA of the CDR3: TGTGCCAGTAGTTGGAGGGGGCCGGATGGCTACACCTTC. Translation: CASSWRGPDGYTF.

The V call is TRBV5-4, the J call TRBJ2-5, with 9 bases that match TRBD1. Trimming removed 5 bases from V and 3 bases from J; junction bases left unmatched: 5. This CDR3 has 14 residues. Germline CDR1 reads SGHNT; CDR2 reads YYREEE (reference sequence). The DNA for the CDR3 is TGTGCCAGCAGGCAGACAGGGGGAAAAGAGACCCAGTACTTC. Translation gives CASRQTGGKETQYF.

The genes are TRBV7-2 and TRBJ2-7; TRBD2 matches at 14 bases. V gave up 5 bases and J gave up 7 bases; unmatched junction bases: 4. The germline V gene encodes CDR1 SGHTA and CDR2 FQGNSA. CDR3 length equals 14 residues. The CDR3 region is CASSRGLAGVEQYF. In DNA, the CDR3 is TGTGCCAGCAGCCGGGGACTAGCGGGAGTTGAGCAGTACTTC.

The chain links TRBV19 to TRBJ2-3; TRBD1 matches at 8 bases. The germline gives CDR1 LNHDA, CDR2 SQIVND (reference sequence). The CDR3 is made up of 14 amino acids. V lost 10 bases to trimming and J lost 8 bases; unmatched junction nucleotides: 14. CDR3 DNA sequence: TGTGCCACTACAGATTGGGGGACAGGAACTACGCAGTATTTT. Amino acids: CATTDWGTGTTQYF. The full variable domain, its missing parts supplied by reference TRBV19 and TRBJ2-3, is DGGITQSPKYLFRKEGQNVTLSCEQNLNHDAMYWYRQDPGQGLRLIYYSQIVNDFQKGDIAEGYSVSREKKESFPLTVTSAQKNPTAFYLCATTDWGTGTTQYFGPGTRLTVL.

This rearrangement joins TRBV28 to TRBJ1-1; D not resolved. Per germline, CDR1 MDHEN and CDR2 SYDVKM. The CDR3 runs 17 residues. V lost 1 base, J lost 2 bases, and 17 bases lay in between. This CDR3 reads CASSLSSMGSRNTEAFF. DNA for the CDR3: TGTGCCAGCAGTTTATCGTCGATGGGCAGCCGAAACACTGAAGCTTTCTTT.

CDR3 region: CASSTRLGTSYNEQFF. CDR3 DNA sequence: TGTGCCAGCAGCACCCGACTAGGGACCTCCTACAATGAGCAGTTCTTC. This chain links TRBV7-6 with TRBJ2-1; D possibly corresponds to TRBD2 (6 bases). The CDR3 loop spans 16 amino acids. Germline V gene lookup returns CDR1 SGHVS and CDR2 FNYEAQ. Trimming took off 5 bases at V and 0 bases at J, with 14 bases between the two ends.

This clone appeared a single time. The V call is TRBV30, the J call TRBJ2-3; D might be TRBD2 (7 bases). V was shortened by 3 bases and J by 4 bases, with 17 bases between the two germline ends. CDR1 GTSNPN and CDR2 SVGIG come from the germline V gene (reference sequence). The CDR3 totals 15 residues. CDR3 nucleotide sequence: TGTGCCTGGAGGCTCGGGGGGCTAGCGTCAGATACGCAGTATTTT. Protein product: CAWRLGGLASDTQYF.

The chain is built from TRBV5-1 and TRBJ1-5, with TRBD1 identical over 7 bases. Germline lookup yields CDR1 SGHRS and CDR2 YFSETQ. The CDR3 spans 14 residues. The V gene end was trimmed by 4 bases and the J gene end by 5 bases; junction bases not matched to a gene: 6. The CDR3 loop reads CASSNTGVDQPQHF. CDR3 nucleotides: TGCGCCAGCAGCAATACAGGGGTCGATCAGCCCCAGCATTTT. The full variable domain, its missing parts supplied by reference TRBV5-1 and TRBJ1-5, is KAGVTQTPRYLIKTRGQQVTLSCSPISGHRSVSWYQQTPGQGLQFLFEYFSETQRNKGNFPGRFSGRQFSNSRSEMNVSTLELGDSALYLCASSNTGVDQPQHFGDGTRLSIL.

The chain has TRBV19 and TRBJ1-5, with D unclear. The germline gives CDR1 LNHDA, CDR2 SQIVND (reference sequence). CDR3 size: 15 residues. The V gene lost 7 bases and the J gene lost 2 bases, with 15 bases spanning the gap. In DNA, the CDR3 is TGTGCCAGTACCCAGAACCCCGATGGCAATCAGCCCCAGCATTTT. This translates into CASTQNPDGNQPQHF.

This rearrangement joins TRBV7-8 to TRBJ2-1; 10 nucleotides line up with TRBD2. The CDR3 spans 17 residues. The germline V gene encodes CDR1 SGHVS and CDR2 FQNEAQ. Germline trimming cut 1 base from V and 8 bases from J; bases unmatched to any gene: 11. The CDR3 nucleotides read TGTGCCAGCAGCTTAGTTGTACTAGCGGGAAACTCCGATGAGCAGTTCTTC. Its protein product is CASSLVVLAGNSDEQFF.

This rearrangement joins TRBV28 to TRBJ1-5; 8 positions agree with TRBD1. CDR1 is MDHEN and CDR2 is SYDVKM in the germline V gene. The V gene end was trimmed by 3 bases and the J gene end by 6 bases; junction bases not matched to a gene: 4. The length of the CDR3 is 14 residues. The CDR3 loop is CASSFPGGSQPQHF. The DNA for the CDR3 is TGTGCCAGCAGTTTTCCAGGGGGCTCTCAGCCCCAGCATTTT.

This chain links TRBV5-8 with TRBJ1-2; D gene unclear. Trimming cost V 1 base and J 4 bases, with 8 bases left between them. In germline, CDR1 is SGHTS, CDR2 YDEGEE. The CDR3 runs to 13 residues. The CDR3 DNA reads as TGTGCCAGCAGCTTGCTGGGGAGCTATGGCTACACCTTC. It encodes CASSLLGSYGYTF. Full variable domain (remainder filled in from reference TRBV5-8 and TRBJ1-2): EAGVTQSPTHLIKTRGQQATLRCSPISGHTSVYWYQQALGLGLQFLLWYDEGEERNRGNFPPRFSGRQFPNYSSELNVNALELEDSALYLCASSLLGSYGYTFGSGTRLTVV.

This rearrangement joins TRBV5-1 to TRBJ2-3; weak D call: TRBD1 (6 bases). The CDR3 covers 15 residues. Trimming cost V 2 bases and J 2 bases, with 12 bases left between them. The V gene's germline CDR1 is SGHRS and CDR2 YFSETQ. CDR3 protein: CASSLQGLSTDTQYF. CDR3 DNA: TGCGCCAGCAGCTTACAGGGCCTCTCCACAGATACGCAGTATTTT.

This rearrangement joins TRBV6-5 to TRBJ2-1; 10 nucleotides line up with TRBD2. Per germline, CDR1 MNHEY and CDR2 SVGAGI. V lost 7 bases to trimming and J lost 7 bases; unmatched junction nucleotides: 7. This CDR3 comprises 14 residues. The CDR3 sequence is CASNLAGVGNEQFF. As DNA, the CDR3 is TGTGCCAGCAACCTAGCGGGAGTTGGTAATGAGCAGTTCTTC.

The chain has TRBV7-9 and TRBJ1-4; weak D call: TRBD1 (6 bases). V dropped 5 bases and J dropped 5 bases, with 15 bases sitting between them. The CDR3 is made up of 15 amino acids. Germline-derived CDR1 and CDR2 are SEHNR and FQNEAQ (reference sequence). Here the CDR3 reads CASSARGGENEKLFF. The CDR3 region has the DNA TGTGCCAGCAGCGCACGAGGGGGGGAGAATGAAAAACTGTTTTTT. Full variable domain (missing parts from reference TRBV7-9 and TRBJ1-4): DTGVSQNPRHKITKRGQNVTFRCDPISEHNRLYWYRQTLGQGPEFLTYFQNEAQLEKSRLLSDRFSAERPKGSFSTLEIQRTEQGDSAMYLCASSARGGENEKLFFGSGTQLSVL.